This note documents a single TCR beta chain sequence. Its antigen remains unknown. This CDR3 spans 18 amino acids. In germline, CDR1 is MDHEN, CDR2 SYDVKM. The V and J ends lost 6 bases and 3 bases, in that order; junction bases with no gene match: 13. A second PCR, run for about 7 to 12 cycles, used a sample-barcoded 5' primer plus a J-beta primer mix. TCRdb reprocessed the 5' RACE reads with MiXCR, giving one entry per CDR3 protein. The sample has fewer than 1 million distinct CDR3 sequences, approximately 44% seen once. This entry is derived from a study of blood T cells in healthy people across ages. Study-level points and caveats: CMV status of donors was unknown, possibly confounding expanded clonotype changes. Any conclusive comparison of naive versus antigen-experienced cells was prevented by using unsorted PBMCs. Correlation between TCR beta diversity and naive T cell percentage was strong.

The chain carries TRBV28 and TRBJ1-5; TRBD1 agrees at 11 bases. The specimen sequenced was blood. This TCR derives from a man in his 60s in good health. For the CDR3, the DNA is TGTGCCAGCAGAAAGGGGACAGGGGGTAGGGTTTCCAATCAGCCCCAGCATTTT. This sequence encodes CASRKGTGGRVSNQPQHF.